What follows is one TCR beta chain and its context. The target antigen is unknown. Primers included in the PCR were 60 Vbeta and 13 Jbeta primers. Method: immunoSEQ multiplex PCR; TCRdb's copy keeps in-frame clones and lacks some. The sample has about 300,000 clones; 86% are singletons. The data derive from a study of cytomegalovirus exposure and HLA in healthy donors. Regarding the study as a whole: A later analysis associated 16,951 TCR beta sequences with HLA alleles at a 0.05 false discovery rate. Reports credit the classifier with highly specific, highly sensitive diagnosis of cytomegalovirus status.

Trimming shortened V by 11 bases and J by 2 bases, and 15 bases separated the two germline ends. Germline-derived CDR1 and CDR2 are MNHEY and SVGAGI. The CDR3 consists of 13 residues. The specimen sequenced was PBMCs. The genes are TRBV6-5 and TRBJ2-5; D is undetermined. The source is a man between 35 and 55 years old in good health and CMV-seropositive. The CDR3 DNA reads TGTGCCGGCCCGGTAGGCGGACAAGAGACCCAGTACTTC. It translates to CAGPVGGQETQYF.